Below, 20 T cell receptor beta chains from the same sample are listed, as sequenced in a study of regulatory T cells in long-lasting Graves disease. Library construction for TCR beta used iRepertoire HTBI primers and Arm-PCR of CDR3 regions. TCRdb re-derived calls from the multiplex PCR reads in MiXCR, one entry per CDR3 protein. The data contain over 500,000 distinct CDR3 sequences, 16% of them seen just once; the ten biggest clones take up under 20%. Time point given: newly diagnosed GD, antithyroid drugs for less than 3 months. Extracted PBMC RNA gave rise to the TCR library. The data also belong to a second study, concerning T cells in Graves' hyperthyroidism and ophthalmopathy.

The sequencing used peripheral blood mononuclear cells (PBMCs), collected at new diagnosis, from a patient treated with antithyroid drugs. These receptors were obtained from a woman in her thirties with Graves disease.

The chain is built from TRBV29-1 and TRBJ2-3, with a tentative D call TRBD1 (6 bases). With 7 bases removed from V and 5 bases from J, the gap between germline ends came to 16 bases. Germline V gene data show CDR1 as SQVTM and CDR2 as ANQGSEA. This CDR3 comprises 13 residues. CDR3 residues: CSASDSPGDTQYF. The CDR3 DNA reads TGCAGCGCCTCGGACAGCCCAGGAGATACGCAGTATTTT.

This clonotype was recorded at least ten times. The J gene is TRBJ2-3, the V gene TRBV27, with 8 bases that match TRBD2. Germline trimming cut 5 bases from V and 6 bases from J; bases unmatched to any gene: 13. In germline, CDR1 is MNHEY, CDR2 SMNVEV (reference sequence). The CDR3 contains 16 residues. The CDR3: CASSPKAGEIWDTQYF. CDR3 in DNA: TGTGCCAGCAGTCCGAAAGCGGGAGAAATTTGGGATACGCAGTATTTT.

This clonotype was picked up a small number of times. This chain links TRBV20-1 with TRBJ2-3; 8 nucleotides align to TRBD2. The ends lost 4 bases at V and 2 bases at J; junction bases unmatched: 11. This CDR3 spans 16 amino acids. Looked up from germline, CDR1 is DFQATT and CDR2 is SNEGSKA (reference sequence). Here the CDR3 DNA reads TGCAGTGCTAACCGGGGTAGCGGGACTCACACAGATACGCAGTATTTT. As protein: CSANRGSGTHTDTQYF.

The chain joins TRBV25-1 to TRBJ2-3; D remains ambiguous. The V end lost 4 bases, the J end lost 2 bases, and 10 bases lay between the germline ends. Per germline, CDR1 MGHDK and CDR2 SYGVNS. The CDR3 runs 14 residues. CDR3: CASSGGVATDTQYF. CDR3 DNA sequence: TGTGCCAGCAGTGGTGGGGTCGCCACAGATACGCAGTATTTT.

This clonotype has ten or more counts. As DNA, the CDR3 is TGTGCCAGCCGAGTGGGTCTAGGACTCTCTGAAGCTTTCTTT. Amino acid sequence: CASRVGLGLSEAFF. The chain recombines TRBV2 with TRBJ1-1; D gene unclear. CDR3 length: 14 residues. Germline V gives CDR1 SNHLY, CDR2 FYNNEI. Between the trimmed V and J ends, which lost 8 bases and 6 bases, there was a span of 19 bases. Supplemented by reference TRBV2 and TRBJ1-1, the full variable domain reads EPEVTQTPSHQVTQMGQEVILRCVPISNHLYFYWYRQILGQKVEFLVSFYNNEISEKSEIFDDQFSVERPDGSNFTLKIRSTKLEDSAMYFCASRVGLGLSEAFFGQGTRLTVV.

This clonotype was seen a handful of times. CDR3 residues: CASTLTGRTNYGYTF. The CDR3, as DNA: TGTGCCAGCACCTTGACAGGCCGAACTAACTATGGCTACACCTTC. The V and J genes are TRBV12-3 or TRBV12-4 and TRBJ1-2; the D gene is possibly TRBD1 (6 bases). Trimming removed 7 bases from V and 0 bases from J, with 15 bases in between. The CDR3 spans 15 residues.

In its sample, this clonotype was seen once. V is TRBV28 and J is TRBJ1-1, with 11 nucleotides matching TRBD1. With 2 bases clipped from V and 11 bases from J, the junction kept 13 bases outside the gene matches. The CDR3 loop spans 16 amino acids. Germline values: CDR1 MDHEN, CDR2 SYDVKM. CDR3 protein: CASSLAAGQGDRSAFF. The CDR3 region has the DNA TGTGCCAGCAGTTTAGCAGCGGGACAGGGGGACCGTTCGGCTTTCTTT.

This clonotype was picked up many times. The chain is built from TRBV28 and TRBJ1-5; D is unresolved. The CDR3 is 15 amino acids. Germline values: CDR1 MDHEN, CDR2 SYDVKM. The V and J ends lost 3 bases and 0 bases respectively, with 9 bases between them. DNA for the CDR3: TGTGCCAGCAGTTTCGGCACGTATAGCAATCAGCCCCAGCATTTT. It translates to CASSFGTYSNQPQHF.

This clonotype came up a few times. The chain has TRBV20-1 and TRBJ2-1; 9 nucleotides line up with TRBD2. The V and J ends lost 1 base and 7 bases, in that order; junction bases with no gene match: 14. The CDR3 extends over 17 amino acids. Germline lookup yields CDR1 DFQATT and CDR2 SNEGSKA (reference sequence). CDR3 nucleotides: TGCAGTGCTAGAGTTTCCCCCGGGACTAGCAGATCAAATGAGCAGTTCTTC. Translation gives CSARVSPGTSRSNEQFF.

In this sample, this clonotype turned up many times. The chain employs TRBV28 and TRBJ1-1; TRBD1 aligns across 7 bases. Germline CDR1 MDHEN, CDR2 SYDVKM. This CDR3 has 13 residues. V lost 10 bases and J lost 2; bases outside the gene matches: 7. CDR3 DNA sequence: TGTGCCACCTACAGGGGAAGAAACACTGAAGCTTTCTTT. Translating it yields CATYRGRNTEAFF.

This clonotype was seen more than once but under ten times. The CDR3 loop is CASSSAPQMNTEAFF. The DNA for the CDR3 is TGTGCCAGCAGCTCCGCCCCCCAGATGAACACTGAAGCTTTCTTT. This rearrangement joins TRBV9 to TRBJ1-1; D remains unclear. The CDR3 is made up of 15 amino acids. Trimming stripped 4 bases from V and 0 bases from J, with 13 bases between. Per germline, CDR1 SGDLS and CDR2 YYNGEE.

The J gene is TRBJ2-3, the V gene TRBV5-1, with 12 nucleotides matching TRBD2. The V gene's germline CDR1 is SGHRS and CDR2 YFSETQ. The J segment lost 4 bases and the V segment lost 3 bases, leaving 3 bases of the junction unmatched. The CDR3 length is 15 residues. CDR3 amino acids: CASSSGLAGSDTQYF. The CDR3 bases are TGCGCCAGCAGCTCGGGACTAGCGGGCTCAGATACGCAGTATTTT.

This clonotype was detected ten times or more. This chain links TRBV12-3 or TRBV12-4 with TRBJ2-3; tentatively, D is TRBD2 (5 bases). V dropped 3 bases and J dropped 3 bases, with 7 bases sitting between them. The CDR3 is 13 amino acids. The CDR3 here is CASSFEGTDTQYF. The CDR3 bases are TGTGCCAGCAGTTTTGAGGGTACAGATACGCAGTATTTT.

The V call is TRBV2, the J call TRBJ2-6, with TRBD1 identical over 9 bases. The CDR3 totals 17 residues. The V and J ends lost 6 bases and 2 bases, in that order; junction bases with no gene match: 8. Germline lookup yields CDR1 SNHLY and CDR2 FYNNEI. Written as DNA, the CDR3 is TGTGCCAGCAGGTCTGACAGGGGGAGCACTGGGGCCAACGTCCTGACTTTC. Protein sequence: CASRSDRGSTGANVLTF. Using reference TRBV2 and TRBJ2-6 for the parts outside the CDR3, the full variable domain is EPEVTQTPSHQVTQMGQEVILRCVPISNHLYFYWYRQILGQKVEFLVSFYNNEISEKSEIFDDQFSVERPDGSNFTLKIRSTKLEDSAMYFCASRSDRGSTGANVLTFGAGSRLTVL.

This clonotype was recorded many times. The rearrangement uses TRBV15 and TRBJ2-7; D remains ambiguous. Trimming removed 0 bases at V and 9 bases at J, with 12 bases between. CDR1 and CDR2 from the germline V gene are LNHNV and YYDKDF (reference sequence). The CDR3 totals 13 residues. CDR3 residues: CATSRDSGFGQYF. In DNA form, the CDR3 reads TGTGCCACCAGCAGAGATTCAGGTTTCGGGCAGTACTTC.

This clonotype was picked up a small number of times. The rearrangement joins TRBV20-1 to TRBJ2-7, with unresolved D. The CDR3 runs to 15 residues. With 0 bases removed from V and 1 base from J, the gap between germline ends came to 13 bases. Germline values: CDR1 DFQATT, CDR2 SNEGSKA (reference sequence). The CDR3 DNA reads TGCAGTGCTAGAGATATCTATCCCCTGTCCTACGAGCAGTACTTC. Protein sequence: CSARDIYPLSYEQYF.

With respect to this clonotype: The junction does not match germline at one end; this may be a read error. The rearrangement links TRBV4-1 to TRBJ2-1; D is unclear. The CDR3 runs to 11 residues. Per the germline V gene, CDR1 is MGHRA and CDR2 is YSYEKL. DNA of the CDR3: TGTGCCAGCAGCCTGGGTATTGAGCAGTTCTTC. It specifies CASSLGIEQFF.

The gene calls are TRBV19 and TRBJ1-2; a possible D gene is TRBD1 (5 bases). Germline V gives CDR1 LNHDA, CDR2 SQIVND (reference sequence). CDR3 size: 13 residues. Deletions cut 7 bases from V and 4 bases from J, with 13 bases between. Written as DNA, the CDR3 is TGTGCCAGTAATACAGGTCTCGGCTATGGCTACACCTTC. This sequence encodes CASNTGLGYGYTF.

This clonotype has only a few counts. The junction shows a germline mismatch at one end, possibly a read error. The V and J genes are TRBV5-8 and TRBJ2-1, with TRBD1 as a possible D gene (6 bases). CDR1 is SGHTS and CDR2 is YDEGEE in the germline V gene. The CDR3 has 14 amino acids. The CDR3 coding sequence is TGTGCCAGCAGCTTCAGGGGCACCCTCAATGAGCCGTTCTTC. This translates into CASSFRGTLNEPFF.

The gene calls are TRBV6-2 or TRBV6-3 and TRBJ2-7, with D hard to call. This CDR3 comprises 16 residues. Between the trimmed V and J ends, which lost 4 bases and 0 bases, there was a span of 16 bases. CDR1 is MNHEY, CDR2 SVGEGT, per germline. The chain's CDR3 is CASSSLWTVSSYEQYF. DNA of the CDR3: TGTGCCAGCAGTTCTCTATGGACCGTGAGCTCCTACGAGCAGTACTTC.